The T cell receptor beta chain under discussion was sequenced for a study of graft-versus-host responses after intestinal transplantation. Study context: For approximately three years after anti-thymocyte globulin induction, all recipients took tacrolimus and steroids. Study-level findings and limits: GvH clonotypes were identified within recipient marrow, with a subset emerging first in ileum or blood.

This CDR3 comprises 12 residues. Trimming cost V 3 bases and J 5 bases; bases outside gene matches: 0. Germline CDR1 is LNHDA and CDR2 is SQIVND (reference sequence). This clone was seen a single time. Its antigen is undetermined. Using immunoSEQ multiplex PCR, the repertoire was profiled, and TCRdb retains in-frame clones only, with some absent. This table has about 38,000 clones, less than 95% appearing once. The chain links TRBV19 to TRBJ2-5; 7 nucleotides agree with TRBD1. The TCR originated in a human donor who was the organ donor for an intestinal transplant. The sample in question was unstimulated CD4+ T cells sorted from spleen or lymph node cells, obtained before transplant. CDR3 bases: TGTGCCAGTAGTATGACAGGGGAGACCCAGTACTTC. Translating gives CASSMTGETQYF.